This T cell receptor beta chain emerged from a study of shared clonotypes between healthy human individuals. Looking at the study overall: Three plates each covered CD4 naive and memory; CD8 naive two, CD8 memory one.

Study-level results: Naive subsets generally had larger estimated richness than memory subsets.

With respect to this clone: Its antigen is unknown.

Assay: immunoSEQ multiplex PCR; the TCRdb copy retains only in-frame clones and omits some. Of over a million clones listed, around three quarters are singletons. The V end lost 10 bases, the J end lost 7 bases, and 20 bases lay between the germline ends. Germline assignment: CDR1 MNHNS and CDR2 SASEGT. CDR3 length: 14 residues. The V gene is TRBV6-1, the J gene TRBJ1-5; D may be TRBD1 (5 bases). The sample comprised memory CD4+ T cells from PBMCs. Described subset: CD45RA-negative fraction. This receptor was identified in a man aged 18-30 years in good health. Some clones in this sample may be carry-over from other donors' samples. The CDR3 here is CATAGHQTGQPQHF. The CDR3 DNA sequence: TGTGCCACTGCGGGGCATCAGACGGGACAGCCCCAGCATTTT.